These T cell receptor beta chains were read from a single sample in a study of long-term antiretroviral therapy in people with HIV. Sequencing was performed with immunoSEQ multiplex PCR; in TCRdb, only in-frame clones are kept and a portion is missing. There are approximately 9,400 clones in the sample; over 60% occur only once, and around a quarter lies in the top ten. The sequenced sample was unsorted PBMCs, obtained 0.6 years before starting antiretroviral therapy. The origin of the receptors is a man between 40 and 49 years old with HIV. The CDR3 runs from the conserved cysteine through the conserved F or W. Each record gives: D gene, clone size, V gene, J gene, CDR3 DNA, CDR3 protein. The D gene is left open where the match is weak. Not every row has a clone size; where given, it reads once, few, many or a size class.

.	.	TRBV6-1	TRBJ1-1	TGTGCCAGCAGTCTCGGACCGAGGAACACTGAAGCTTTCTTT	CASSLGPRNTEAFF
TRBD1	.	TRBV27	TRBJ2-1	TGTGCCAGCAGTTTAGCACCGGGACAGGGGGTCGGTGAGCAGTTCTTC	CASSLAPGQGVGEQFF
TRBD2	.	TRBV5-1	TRBJ2-3	TGCGCCAGCAGCTTCTTAGCGGGGGGCAATGGAGATACGCAGTATTTT	CASSFLAGGNGDTQYF
TRBD1	.	TRBV18	TRBJ1-2	TGTGCCAGCTCACCGGGACAGGGGCCCTACTATGGCTACACCTTC	CASSPGQGPYYGYTF
.	.	TRBV7-3	TRBJ2-7	TGTGCCAGCAGCTTAGACCGGAACTACGAGCAGTACTTC	CASSLDRNYEQYF
.	.	TRBV7-9	TRBJ2-2	TGTGCCAGCAGCTTCGACGCCACCGGGGAGCTGTTTTTT	CASSFDATGELFF
.	.	TRBV5-6	TRBJ1-5	TGTGCCAGCAGCAGACGGAACAATCAGCCCCAGCATTTT	CASSRRNNQPQHF
TRBD1	.	TRBV5-1	TRBJ1-4	TGCGCCAGCAGTACAACAGGGGTCCCTAGCGAAAAACTGTTTTTT	CASSTTGVPSEKLFF
TRBD1	.	TRBV25-1	TRBJ2-1	TGTGCCAGCAGTAAACTAGGGGGACAGGGAGACAATGAGCAGTTCTTC	CASSKLGGQGDNEQFF
TRBD1	.	TRBV11-2	TRBJ1-2	TGTGCCAGCAGCTTAGGAGAGACAGGGGGGGGCTACACCTTC	CASSLGETGGGYTF
.	.	TRBV30	TRBJ2-7	TGTGCCTGGAGCTACCGGGACACCCGTTCCTACGAGCAGTACTTC	CAWSYRDTRSYEQYF
.	.	TRBV6-5	TRBJ2-7	TGTGCCAGCAGTTACGGACAGAAAACCTACGAGCAGTACTTC	CASSYGQKTYEQYF
.	.	TRBV27	TRBJ2-7	TGTGCCAGCAGTTTATCGCGCGGGACGATAACCTACGAGCAGTACTTC	CASSLSRGTITYEQYF
TRBD1	.	TRBV6-5	TRBJ2-7	TGTGCCAGCAGTTACCAGGGGGCCTACGAGCAGTACTTC	CASSYQGAYEQYF
TRBD1	.	TRBV11-3	TRBJ2-7	TGTGCCAGCAGCTCCTCGGACAGGGGTTACGAGCAGTACTTC	CASSSSDRGYEQYF
.	few	TRBV7-8	TRBJ2-5	TGTGCCAGCAGCGCCTCCCACCTGTACCAAGAGACCCAGTACTTC	CASSASHLYQETQYF
.	.	TRBV15	TRBJ1-4	TGTGCCACCAGCACCAACAGGGATGAAAAACTGTTTTTT	CATSTNRDEKLFF
TRBD1	.	TRBV6-4	TRBJ1-3	TGTGCCAGCATTCTACCGGGACAGCAACTCTCTGGAAACACCATATATTTT	CASILPGQQLSGNTIYF
TRBD1	.	TRBV30	TRBJ1-4	TGTGCCTATACAGGGGGCGCTTATGAAAAACTGTTTTTT	CAYTGGAYEKLFF
.	.	TRBV27	TRBJ2-7	TGTGCCAGCAGTCGGGCAGGACAGTCCTACGAGCAGTACTTC	CASSRAGQSYEQYF
.	.	TRBV2	TRBJ2-7	TGTGCCAGCAGTGACGGGTTAGGGTACGAGCAGTACTTC	CASSDGLGYEQYF
.	.	TRBV5-6	TRBJ1-6	TGTGCCAGCAGCTTCGGGGGGGCAATTAATTCACCCCTCCACTTT	CASSFGGAINSPLHF
TRBD1	.	TRBV13	TRBJ1-1	TGTGCCAGCAGCTTAAGGGGGCACGGTCTGCCAAACACTGAAGCTTTCTTT	CASSLRGHGLPNTEAFF